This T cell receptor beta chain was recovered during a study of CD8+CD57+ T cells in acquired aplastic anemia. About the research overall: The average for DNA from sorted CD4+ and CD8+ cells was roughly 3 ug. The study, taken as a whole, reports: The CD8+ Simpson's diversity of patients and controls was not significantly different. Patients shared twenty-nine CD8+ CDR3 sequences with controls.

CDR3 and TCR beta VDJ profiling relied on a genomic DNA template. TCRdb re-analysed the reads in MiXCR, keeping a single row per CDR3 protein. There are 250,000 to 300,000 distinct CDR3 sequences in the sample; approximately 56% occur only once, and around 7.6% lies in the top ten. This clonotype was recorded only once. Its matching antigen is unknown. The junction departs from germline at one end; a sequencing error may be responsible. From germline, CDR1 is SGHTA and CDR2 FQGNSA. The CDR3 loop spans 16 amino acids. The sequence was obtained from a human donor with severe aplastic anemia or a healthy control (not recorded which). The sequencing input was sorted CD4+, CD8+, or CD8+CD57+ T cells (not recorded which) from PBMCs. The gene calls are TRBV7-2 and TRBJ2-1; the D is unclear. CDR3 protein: CASSQDLGRRTDTQFF. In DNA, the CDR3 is TGCGCCAGCAGCCAAGACTTGGGTCGGCGCACAGATACGCAGTTCTTC.